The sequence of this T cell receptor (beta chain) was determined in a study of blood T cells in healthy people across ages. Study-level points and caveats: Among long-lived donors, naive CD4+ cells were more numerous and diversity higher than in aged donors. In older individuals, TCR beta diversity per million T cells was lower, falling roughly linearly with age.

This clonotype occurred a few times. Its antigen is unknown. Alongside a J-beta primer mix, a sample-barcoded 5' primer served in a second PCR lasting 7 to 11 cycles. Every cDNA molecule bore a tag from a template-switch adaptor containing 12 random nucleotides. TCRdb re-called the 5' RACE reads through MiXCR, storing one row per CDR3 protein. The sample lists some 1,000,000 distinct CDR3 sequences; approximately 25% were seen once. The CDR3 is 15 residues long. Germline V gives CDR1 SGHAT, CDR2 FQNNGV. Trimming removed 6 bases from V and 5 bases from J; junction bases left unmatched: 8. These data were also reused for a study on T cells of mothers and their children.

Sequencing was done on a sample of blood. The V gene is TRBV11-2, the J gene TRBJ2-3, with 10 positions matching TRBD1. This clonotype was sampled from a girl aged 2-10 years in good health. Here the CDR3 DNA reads TGTGCCAGCAGTTTCCAAGGACAGGGGGGAGATACGCAGTATTTT. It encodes CASSFQGQGGDTQYF.